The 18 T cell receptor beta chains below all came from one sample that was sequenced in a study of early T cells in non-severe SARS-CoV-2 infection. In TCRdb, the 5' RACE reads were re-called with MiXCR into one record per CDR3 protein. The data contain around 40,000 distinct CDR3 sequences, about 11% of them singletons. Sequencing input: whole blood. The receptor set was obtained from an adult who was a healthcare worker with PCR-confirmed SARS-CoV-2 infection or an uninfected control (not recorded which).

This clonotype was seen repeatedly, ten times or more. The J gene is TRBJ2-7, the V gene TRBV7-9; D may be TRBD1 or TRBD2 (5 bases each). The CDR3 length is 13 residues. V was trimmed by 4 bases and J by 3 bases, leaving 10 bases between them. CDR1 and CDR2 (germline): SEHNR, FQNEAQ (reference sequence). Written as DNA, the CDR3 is TGTGCCAGCAGCTCAAGGGACGGCTACGAGCAGTACTTC. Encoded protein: CASSSRDGYEQYF.

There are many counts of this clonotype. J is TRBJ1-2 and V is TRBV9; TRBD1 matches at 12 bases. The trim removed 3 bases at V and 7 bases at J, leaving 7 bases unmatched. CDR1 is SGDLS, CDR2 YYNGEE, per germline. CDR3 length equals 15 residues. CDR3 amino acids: CASSARDRGPLGYTF. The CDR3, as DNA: TGTGCCAGCAGCGCCCGGGACAGGGGGCCCCTTGGCTACACCTTC.

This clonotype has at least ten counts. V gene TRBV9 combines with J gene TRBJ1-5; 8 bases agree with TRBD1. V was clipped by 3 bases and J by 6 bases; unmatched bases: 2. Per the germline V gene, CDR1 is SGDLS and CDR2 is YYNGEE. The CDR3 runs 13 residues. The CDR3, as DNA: TGTGCCAGCAGCGCCCAGGGGGCTCAGCCCCAGCATTTT. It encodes CASSAQGAQPQHF.

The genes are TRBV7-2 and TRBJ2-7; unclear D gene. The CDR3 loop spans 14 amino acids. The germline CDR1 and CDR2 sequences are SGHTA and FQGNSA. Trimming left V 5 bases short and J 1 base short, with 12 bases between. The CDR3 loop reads CASSQFDNSYEQYF. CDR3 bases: TGTGCCAGCAGCCAATTCGACAATTCCTACGAGCAGTACTTC.

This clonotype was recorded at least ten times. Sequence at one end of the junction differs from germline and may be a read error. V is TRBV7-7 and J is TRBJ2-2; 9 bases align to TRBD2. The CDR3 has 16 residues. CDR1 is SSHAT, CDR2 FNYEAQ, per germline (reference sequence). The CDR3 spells CASSITSGSNTGELFF. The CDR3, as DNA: TGTGCTAGCAGCATAACTAGCGGGTCGAACACCGGGGAGCTGTTTTTT.

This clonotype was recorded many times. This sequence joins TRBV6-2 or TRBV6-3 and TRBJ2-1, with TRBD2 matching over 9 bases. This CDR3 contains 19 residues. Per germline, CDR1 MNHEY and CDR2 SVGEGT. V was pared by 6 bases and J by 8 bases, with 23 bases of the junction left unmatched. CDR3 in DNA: TGTGCCAGCAGCTATCCCGGGTTATCCGGGACTAGCTCCACGGATGAGCAGTTCTTC. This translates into CASSYPGLSGTSSTDEQFF.

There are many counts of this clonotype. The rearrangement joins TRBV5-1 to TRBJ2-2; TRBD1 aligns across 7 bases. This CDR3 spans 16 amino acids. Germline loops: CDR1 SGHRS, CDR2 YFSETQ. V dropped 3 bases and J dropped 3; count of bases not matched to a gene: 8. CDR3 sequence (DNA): TGCGCCAGCAGCTCTATTGACAGGGCGCACACCGGGGAGCTGTTTTTT. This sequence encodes CASSSIDRAHTGELFF. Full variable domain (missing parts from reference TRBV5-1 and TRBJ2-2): KAGVTQTPRYLIKTRGQQVTLSCSPISGHRSVSWYQQTPGQGLQFLFEYFSETQRNKGNFPGRFSGRQFSNSRSEMNVSTLELGDSALYLCASSSIDRAHTGELFFGEGSRLTVL.

The CDR3 sequence is CSASPGTGVAYYGYTF. The CDR3 nucleotides are TGCAGTGCTAGCCCCGGGACAGGAGTAGCTTACTATGGCTACACCTTC. The chain has TRBV20-1 and TRBJ1-2, with 8 bases identical to TRBD1. Germline V CDR1 and CDR2: DFQATT, SNEGSKA (reference sequence). V trimming: 3 bases; J trimming: 3 bases; junction bases outside the gene matches: 12. The CDR3 runs to 16 residues.

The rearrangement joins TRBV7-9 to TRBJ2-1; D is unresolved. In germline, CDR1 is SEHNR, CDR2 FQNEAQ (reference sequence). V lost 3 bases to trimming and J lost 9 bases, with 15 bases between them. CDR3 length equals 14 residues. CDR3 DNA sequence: TGTGCCAGCAGCTTTTTAAAAGGATCAGGTGAGCAGTTCTTC. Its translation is CASSFLKGSGEQFF.

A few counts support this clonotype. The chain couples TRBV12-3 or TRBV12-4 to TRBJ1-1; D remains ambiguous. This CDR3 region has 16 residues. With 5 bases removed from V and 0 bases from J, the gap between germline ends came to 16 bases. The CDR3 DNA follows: TGTGCCAGCAGTACTCCAAGAGGGCGAATGAACACTGAAGCTTTCTTT. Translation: CASSTPRGRMNTEAFF.

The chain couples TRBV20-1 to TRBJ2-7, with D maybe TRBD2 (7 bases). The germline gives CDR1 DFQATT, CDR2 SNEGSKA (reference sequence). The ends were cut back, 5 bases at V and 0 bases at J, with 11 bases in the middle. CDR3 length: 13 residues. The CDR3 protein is CSAPGGPSYEQYF. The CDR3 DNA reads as TGCAGTGCTCCCGGGGGGCCCTCCTACGAGCAGTACTTC.

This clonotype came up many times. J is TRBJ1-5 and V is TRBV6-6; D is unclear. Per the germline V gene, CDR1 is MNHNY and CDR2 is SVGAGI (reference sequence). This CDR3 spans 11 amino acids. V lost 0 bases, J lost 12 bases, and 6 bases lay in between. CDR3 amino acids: CASSYSGIQHF. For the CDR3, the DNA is TGTGCCAGCAGTTACTCGGGAATCCAGCATTTT.

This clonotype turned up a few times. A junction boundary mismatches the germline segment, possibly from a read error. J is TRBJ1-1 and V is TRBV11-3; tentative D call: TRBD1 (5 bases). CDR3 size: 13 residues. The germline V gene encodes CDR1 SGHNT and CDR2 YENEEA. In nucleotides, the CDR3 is TGTGCCAGCAGCGTAGAAGGGGCCACTGAAGCTTTCTTT. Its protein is CASSVEGATEAFF. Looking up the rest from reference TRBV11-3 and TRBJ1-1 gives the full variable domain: EAGVVQSPRYKIIEKKQPVAFWCNPISGHNTLYWYLQNLGQGPELLIRYENEEAVDDSQLPKDRFSAERLKGVDSTLKIQPAELGDSAVYLCASSVEGATEAFFGQGTRLTVV.

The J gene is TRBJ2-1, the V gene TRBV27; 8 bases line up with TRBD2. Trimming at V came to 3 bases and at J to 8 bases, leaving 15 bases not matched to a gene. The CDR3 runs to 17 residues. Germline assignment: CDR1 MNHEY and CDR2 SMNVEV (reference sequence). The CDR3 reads CASSFSYWRGANYEQFF. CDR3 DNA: TGTGCCAGCAGTTTCTCTTACTGGCGGGGGGCTAACTATGAGCAGTTCTTC.

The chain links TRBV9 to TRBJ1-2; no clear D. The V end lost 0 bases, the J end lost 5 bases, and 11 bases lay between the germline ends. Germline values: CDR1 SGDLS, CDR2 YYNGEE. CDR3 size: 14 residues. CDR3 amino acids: CASSVDGSRYGYTF. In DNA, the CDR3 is TGTGCCAGCAGCGTAGATGGCAGCAGATATGGCTACACCTTC.

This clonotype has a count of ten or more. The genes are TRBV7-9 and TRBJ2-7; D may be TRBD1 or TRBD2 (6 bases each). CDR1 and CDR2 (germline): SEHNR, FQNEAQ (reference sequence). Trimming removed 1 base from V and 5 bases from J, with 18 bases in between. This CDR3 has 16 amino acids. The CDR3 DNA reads TGTGCCAGCAGCTTAGGTGCAGGGGAGGTGTGGGACGAGCAGTACTTC. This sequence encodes CASSLGAGEVWDEQYF. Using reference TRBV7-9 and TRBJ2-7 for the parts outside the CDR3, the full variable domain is DTGVSQNPRHKITKRGQNVTFRCDPISEHNRLYWYRQTLGQGPEFLTYFQNEAQLEKSRLLSDRFSAERPKGSFSTLEIQRTEQGDSAMYLCASSLGAGEVWDEQYFGPGTRLTVT.

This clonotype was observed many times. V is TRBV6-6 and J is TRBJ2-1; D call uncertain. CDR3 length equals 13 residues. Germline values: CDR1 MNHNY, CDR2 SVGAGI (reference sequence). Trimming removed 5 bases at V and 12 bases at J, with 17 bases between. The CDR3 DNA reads TGTGCCAGCAGTCCACCGGGCAACCCTGGGCAGTTCTTC. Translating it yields CASSPPGNPGQFF.

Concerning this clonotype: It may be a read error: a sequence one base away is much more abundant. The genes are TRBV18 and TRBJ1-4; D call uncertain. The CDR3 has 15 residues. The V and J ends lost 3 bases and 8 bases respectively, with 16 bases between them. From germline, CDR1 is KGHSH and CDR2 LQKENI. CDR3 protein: CASSPPSANKEKLFF. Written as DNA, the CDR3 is TGTGCCAGCTCACCCCCCTCAGCGAATAAAGAAAAACTGTTTTTT.